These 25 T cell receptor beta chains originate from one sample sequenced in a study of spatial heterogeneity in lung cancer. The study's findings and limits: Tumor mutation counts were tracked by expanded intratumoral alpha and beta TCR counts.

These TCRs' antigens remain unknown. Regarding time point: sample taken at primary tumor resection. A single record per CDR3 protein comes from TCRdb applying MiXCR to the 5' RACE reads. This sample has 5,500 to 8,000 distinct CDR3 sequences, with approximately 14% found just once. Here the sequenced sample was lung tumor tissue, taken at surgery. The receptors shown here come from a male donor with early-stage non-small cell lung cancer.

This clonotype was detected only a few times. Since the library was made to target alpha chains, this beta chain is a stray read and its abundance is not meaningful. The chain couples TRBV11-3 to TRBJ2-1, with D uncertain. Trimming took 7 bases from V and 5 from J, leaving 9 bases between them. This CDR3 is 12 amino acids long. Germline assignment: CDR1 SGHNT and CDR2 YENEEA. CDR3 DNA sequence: TGTGCCAGCACCGCTTGGGACAATGAGCAGTTCTTC. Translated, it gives CASTAWDNEQFF.

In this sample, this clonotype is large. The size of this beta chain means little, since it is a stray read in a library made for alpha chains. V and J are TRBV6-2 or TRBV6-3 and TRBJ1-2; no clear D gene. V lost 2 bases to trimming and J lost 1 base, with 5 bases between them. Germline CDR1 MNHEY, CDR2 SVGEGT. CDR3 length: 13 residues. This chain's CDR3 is CASSYGVNYGYTF. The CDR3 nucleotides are TGTGCCAGCAGTTACGGAGTTAACTATGGCTACACCTTC.

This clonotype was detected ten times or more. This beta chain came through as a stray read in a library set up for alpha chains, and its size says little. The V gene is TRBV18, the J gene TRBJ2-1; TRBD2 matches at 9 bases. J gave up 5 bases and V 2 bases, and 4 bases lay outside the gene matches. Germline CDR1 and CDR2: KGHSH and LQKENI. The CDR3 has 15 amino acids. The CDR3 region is CASSPRAGGHNEQFF. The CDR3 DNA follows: TGTGCCAGCTCACCAAGGGCGGGAGGGCACAATGAGCAGTTCTTC. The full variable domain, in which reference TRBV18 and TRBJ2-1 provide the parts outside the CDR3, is NAGVMQNPRHLVRRRGQEARLRCSPMKGHSHVYWYRQLPEEGLKFMVYLQKENIIDESGMPKERFSAEFPKEGPSILRIQQVVRGDSAAYFCASSPRAGGHNEQFFGPGTRLTVL.

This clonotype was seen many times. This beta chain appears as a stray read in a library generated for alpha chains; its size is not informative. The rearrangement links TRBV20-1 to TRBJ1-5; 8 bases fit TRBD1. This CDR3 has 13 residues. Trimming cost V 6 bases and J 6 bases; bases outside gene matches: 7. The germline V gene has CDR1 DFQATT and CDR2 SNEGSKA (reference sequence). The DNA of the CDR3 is TGCAGTGCCCGGACAGGGACGGGTCAGCCCCAGCATTTT. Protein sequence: CSARTGTGQPQHF.

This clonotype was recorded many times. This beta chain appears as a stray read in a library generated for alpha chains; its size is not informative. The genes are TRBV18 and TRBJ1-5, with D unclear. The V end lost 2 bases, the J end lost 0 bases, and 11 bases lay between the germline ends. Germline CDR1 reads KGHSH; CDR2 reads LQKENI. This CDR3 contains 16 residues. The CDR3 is CASSPKGRNSNQPQHF. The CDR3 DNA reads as TGTGCCAGCTCACCAAAAGGGCGGAATAGCAATCAGCCCCAGCATTTT.

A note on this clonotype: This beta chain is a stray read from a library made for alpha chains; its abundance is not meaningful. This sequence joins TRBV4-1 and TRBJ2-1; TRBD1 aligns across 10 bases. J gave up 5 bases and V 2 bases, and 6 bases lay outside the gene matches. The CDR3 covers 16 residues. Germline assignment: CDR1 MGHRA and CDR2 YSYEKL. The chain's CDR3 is CASSQLTGGADNEQFF. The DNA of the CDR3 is TGCGCCAGCAGCCAACTGACAGGGGGCGCTGACAATGAGCAGTTCTTC.

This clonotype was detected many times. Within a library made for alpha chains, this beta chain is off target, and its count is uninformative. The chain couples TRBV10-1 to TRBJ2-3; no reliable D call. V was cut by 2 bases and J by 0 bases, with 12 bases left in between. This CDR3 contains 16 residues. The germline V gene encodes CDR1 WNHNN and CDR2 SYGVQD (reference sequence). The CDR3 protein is CASSEGRSSSTDTQYF. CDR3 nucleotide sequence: TGCGCCAGCAGTGAGGGGCGTAGTTCTAGCACAGATACGCAGTATTTT.

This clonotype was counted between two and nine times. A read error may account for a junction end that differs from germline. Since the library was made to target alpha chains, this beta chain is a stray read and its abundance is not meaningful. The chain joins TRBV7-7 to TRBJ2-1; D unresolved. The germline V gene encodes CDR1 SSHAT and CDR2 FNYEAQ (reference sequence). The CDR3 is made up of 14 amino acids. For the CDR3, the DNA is TGTGCTAGCAGCTTGCGAGGAGTTAGCAATGAGCAGTTCTTC. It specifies CASSLRGVSNEQFF. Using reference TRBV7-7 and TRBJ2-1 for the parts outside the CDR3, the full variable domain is GAGVSQSPRYKVTKRGQDVTLRCDPISSHATLYWYQQALGQGPEFLTYFNYEAQPDKSGLPSDRFSAERPEGSISTLTIQRTEQRDSAMYRCASSLRGVSNEQFFGPGTRLTVL.

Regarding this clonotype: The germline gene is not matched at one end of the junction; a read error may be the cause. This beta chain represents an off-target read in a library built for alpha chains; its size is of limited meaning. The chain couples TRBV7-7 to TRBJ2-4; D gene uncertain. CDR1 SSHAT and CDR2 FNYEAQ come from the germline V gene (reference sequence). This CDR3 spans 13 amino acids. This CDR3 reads CASSPSQGNIQYF. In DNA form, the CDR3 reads TGTGCTAGCAGTCCCTCCCAAGGAAACATTCAGTACTTC.

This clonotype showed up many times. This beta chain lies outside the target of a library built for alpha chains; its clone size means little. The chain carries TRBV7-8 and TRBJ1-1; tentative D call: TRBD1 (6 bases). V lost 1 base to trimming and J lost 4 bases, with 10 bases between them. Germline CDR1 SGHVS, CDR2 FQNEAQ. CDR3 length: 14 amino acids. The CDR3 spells CASSLGGQGTEAFF. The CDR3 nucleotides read TGTGCCAGCAGCTTAGGGGGGCAAGGCACTGAAGCTTTCTTT.

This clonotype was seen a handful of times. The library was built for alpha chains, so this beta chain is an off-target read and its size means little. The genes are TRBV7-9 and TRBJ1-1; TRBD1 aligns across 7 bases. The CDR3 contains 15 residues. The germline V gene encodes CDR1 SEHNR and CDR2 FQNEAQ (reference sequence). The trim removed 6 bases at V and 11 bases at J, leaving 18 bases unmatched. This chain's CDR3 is CASSRSGTAGGGAFF. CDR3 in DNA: TGTGCCAGCAGTCGCTCGGGGACAGCGGGCGGTGGGGCTTTCTTT.

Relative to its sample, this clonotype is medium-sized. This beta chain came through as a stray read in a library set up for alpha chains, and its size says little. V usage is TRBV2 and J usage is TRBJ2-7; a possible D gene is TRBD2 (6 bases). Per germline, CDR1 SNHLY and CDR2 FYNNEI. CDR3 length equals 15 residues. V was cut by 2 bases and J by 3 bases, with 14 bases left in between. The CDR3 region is CASSENPASVYEQYF. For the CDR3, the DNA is TGTGCCAGCAGTGAAAATCCGGCTAGCGTCTACGAGCAGTACTTC.

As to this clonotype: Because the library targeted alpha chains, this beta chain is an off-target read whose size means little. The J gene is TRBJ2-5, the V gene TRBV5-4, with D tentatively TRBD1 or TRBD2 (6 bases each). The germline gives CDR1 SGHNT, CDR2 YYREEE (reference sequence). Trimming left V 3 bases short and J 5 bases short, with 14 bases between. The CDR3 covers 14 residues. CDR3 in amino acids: CASSSPRGAETQYF. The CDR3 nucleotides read TGTGCCAGCAGCTCCCCTAGGGGGGCGGAGACCCAGTACTTC.

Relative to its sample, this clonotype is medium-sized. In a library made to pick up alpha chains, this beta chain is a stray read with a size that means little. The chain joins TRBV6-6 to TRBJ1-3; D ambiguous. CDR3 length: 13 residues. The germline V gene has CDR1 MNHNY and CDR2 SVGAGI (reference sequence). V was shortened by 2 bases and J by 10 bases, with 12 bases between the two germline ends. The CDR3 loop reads CASSYARQVTIYF. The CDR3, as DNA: TGTGCCAGCAGTTACGCGCGGCAGGTTACCATATATTTT.

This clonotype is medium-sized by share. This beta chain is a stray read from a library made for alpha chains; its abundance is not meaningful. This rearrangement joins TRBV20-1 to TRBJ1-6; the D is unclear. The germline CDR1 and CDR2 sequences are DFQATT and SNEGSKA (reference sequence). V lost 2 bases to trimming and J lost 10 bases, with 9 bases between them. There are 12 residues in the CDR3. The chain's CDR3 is CSARSAFSPLHF. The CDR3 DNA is TGCAGTGCTAGATCGGCTTTCTCACCCCTCCACTTT.

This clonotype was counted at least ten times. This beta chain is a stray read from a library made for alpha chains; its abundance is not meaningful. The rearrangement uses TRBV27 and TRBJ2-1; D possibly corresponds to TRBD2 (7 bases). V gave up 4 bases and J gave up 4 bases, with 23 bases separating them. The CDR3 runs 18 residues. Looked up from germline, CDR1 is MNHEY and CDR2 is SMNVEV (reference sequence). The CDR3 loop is CASSSPLQGSGDYNEQFF. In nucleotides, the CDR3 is TGTGCCAGCAGTTCCCCACTCCAGGGGAGCGGGGATTACAATGAGCAGTTCTTC.

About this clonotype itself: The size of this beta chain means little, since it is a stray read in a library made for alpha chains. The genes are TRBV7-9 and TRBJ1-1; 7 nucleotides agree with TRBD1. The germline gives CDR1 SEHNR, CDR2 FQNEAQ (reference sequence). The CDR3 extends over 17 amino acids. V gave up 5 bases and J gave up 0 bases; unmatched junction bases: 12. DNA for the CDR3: TGTGCCAGCAGCCCGGGGGCAGGGGGACAGATGAACACTGAAGCTTTCTTT. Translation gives CASSPGAGGQMNTEAFF.

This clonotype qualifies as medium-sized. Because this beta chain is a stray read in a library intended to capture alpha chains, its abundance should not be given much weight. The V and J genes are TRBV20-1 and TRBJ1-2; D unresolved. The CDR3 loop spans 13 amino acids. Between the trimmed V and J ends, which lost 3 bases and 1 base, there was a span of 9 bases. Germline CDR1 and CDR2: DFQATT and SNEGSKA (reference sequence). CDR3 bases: TGCAGTGCTAGCGATTTGATTAACTATGGCTACACCTTC. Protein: CSASDLINYGYTF.

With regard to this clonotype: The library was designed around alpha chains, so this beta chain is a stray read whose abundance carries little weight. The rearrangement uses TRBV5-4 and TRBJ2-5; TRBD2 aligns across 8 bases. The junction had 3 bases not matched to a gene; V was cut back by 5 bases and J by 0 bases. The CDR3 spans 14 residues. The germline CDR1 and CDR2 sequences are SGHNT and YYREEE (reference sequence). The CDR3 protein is CASSVAGNQETQYF. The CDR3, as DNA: TGTGCCAGCAGTGTAGCGGGGAACCAAGAGACCCAGTACTTC.

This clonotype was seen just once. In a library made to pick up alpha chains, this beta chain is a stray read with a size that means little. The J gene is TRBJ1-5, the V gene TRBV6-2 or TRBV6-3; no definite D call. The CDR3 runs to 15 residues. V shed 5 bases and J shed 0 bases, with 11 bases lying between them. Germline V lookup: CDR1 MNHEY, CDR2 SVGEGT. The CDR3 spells CASSVKLYSNQPQHF. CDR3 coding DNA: TGTGCCAGCAGTGTCAAACTTTATAGCAATCAGCCCCAGCATTTT.

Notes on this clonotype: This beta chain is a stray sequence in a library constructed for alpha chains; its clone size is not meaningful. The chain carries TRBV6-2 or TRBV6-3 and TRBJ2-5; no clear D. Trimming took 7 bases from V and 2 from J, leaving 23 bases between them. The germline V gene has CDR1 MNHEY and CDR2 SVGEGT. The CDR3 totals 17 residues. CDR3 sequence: CASNRQALAISQETQYF. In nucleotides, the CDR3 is TGTGCCAGCAACCGCCAAGCCCTCGCCATCTCTCAAGAGACCCAGTACTTC.

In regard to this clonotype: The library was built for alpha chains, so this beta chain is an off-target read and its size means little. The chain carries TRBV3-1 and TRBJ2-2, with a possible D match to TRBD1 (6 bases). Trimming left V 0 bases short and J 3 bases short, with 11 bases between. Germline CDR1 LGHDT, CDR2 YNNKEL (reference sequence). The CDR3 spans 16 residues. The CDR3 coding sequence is TGTGCCAGCAGCCAAGATGGACAGAGGTACACCGGGGAGCTGTTTTTT. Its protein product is CASSQDGQRYTGELFF.

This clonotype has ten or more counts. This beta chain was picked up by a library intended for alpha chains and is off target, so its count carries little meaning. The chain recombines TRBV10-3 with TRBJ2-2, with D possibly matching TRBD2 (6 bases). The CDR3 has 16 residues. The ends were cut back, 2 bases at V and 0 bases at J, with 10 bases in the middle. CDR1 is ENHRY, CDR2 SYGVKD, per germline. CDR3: CAISEGRGTNTGELFF. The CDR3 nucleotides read TGTGCCATCAGTGAGGGCCGGGGGACGAACACCGGGGAGCTGTTTTTT.

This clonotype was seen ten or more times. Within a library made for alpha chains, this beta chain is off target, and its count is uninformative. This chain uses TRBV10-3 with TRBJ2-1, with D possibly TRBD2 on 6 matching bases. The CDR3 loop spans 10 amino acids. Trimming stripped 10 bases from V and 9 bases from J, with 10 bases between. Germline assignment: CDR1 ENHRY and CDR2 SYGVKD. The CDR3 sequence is CATAEGEQFF. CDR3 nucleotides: TGTGCCACGGCGGAGGGTGAGCAGTTCTTC.

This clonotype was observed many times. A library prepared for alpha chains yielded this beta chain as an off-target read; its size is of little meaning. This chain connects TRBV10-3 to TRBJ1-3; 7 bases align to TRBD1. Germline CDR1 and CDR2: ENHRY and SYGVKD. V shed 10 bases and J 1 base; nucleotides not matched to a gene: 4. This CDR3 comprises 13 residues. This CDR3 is CASRQGSGNTIYF. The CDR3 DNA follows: TGTGCCAGCCGACAGGGTTCTGGAAACACCATATATTTT.